One sample yielded the 16 T cell receptor beta chains listed below, sequenced in a study of blood T cell repertoires in COVID-19. Sequencing used immunoSEQ multiplex PCR; TCRdb keeps in-frame clones, though not all of them. The sample lists over 90,000 clones; roughly nine tenths were seen once. The source material was peripheral blood. The receptors come from a woman between 45 and 60 years old with COVID-19, enrolled during active disease.

This clone appeared a few times. This chain connects TRBV5-8 to TRBJ2-1, with 9 bases that match TRBD1. The ends lost 3 bases at V and 2 bases at J; junction bases unmatched: 3. Germline V CDR1 and CDR2: SGHTS, YDEGEE. This CDR3 spans 15 amino acids. In nucleotides, the CDR3 is TGTGCCAGCAGCTCACAGGGGGCCACCTACAATGAGCAGTTCTTC. Its translation is CASSSQGATYNEQFF.

The chain combines TRBV6-5 with TRBJ2-7, with D perhaps TRBD2 (5 bases). The CDR3 is made up of 15 amino acids. The germline gives CDR1 MNHEY, CDR2 SVGAGI. With 0 bases removed from V and 1 base from J, the gap between germline ends came to 10 bases. The CDR3 protein is CASSYSPRGSYEQYF. The CDR3 region has the DNA TGTGCCAGCAGTTACTCCCCACGGGGTTCCTACGAGCAGTACTTC.

The V call is TRBV5-1, the J call TRBJ1-2; a possible D gene is TRBD1 (6 bases). Per the germline V gene, CDR1 is SGHRS and CDR2 is YFSETQ. With 0 bases removed from V and 4 bases from J, the gap between germline ends came to 10 bases. The CDR3 runs 14 residues. The CDR3 loop reads CASSLDIGGYGYTF. For the CDR3, the DNA is TGCGCCAGCAGCTTGGATATAGGGGGCTATGGCTACACCTTC.

The chain links TRBV28 to TRBJ1-5; weak D call: TRBD1 (5 bases). CDR1 is MDHEN, CDR2 SYDVKM, per germline. Trimming removed 1 base at V and 2 bases at J, with 18 bases between. CDR3 length equals 18 residues. CDR3 amino acids: CASSLSLQGLIGNQPQHF. CDR3 sequence (DNA): TGTGCCAGCAGTTTATCCCTCCAGGGATTGATAGGCAATCAGCCCCAGCATTTT.

The chain uses TRBV12-3 or TRBV12-4 and TRBJ1-1, with D uncertain. V lost 4 bases and J 0 bases, leaving 6 bases between the germline ends. The CDR3 is 13 amino acids. The CDR3 nucleotides are TGTGCCAGCAGTTCTAGCTTGAACACTGAAGCTTTCTTT. Translated: CASSSSLNTEAFF.

This chain joins TRBV29-1 and TRBJ1-1; D is unresolved. The CDR3 consists of 14 residues. Deletions cut 2 bases from V and 3 bases from J, with 13 bases between. Germline lookup yields CDR1 SQVTM and CDR2 ANQGSEA. CDR3 bases: TGCAGCGTTGAACCCAAGTTGAGGGACACTGAAGCTTTCTTT. The encoded protein is CSVEPKLRDTEAFF. Drawing the rest from reference TRBV29-1 and TRBJ1-1, the complete variable domain is SAVISQKPSRDICQRGTSLTIQCQVDSQVTMMFWYRQQPGQSLTLIATANQGSEATYESGFVIDKFPISRPNLTFSTLTVSNMSPEDSSIYLCSVEPKLRDTEAFFGQGTRLTVV.

The chain links TRBV5-5 to TRBJ1-1; 7 positions match TRBD1. Trimming took 5 bases from V and 0 from J; bases not matched to a gene: 4. CDR3 size: 14 residues. Germline V gene data show CDR1 as SGHKS and CDR2 as YYEKEE (reference sequence). The CDR3 region is CASRRQGMNTEAFF. DNA for the CDR3: TGTGCCAGCAGGCGACAGGGTATGAACACTGAAGCTTTCTTT. The full variable domain, with the rest looked up from reference TRBV5-5 and TRBJ1-1, is DAGVTQSPTHLIKTRGQQVTLRCSPISGHKSVSWYQQVLGQGPQFIFQYYEKEERGRGNFPDRFSARQFPNYSSELNVNALLLGDSALYLCASRRQGMNTEAFFGQGTRLTVV.

The rearrangement uses TRBV6-1 and TRBJ2-1, with D maybe TRBD2 (6 bases). V dropped 3 bases and J dropped 6 bases, with 15 bases sitting between them. This CDR3 region has 15 residues. Germline CDR1 is MNHNS and CDR2 is SASEGT. CDR3 coding DNA: TGTGCCAGCAGTGAGATGTCGGGGACTGCCAATGAGCAGTTCTTC. Its translation: CASSEMSGTANEQFF.

V is TRBV7-2 and J is TRBJ1-4, with 8 bases lining up with TRBD1. The J segment lost 7 bases and the V segment lost 5 bases, leaving 6 bases of the junction unmatched. Per germline, CDR1 SGHTA and CDR2 FQGNSA. This CDR3 has 14 residues. Written as DNA, the CDR3 is TGTGCCAGCAGCGCGGACAGGGAAGTTGAAAAACTGTTTTTT. Protein sequence: CASSADREVEKLFF.

About this clone: Germline is not matched at one junction end, which may reflect a read error. The chain joins TRBV30 to TRBJ2-7; 7 positions match TRBD2. The germline V gene has CDR1 GTSNPN and CDR2 SVGIG (reference sequence). This CDR3 contains 12 residues. CDR3 loop: CAWSTAGYGQYF. The CDR3 DNA sequence: TGTGCCTGGAGTACAGCGGGATACGGGCAGTACTTC.

This clone has only one observation. The chain has TRBV28 and TRBJ2-1; D remains ambiguous. CDR3 length equals 14 residues. Trimming shortened V by 3 bases and J by 7 bases, and 13 bases separated the two germline ends. Germline V CDR1 and CDR2: MDHEN, SYDVKM. This CDR3 reads CASSFPGSRNEQFF. DNA of the CDR3: TGTGCCAGCAGTTTCCCTGGCTCGAGGAATGAGCAGTTCTTC.

The chain has TRBV5-1 and TRBJ1-3, with TRBD1 as a possible D gene (6 bases). Germline V gives CDR1 SGHRS, CDR2 YFSETQ. This CDR3 is 17 amino acids long. Trimming removed 2 bases from V and 0 bases from J, with 15 bases in between. The CDR3 DNA follows: TGCGCCAGCAGCTTCACAGGGAGAAGGGACTCTGGAAACACCATATATTTT. This codes for CASSFTGRRDSGNTIYF.

CDR3 amino acids: CASSPGGALNVLTF. The CDR3 bases are TGTGCCAGCAGTCCCGGGGGGGCACTTAACGTCCTGACTTTC. The gene calls are TRBV28 and TRBJ2-6; 8 bases fit TRBD2. CDR3 length equals 14 residues. CDR1 MDHEN and CDR2 SYDVKM come from the germline V gene. V trimming: 5 bases; J trimming: 10 bases; junction bases outside the gene matches: 7.

The chain carries TRBV5-1 and TRBJ2-5, with 7 bases identical to TRBD2. V dropped 4 bases and J dropped 5; count of bases not matched to a gene: 11. The CDR3 is made up of 15 amino acids. Germline assignment: CDR1 SGHRS and CDR2 YFSETQ. The CDR3 region has the DNA TGCGCCAGCAGCCGCGGTTGGGGGGGTAGCGAGACCCAGTACTTC. Translation: CASSRGWGGSETQYF.

The J gene is TRBJ2-7, the V gene TRBV6-5; D perhaps matches TRBD2 (5 bases). The germline V gene has CDR1 MNHEY and CDR2 SVGAGI. The CDR3 runs to 11 residues. Trimming shortened V by 6 bases and J by 5 bases, and 8 bases separated the two germline ends. The CDR3 DNA follows: TGTGCCAGCAGCCTCGGGGACGAGCAGTACTTC. It is translated as CASSLGDEQYF.

The rearrangement uses TRBV6-5 and TRBJ2-7; TRBD2 might be the D (6 bases). Looked up from germline, CDR1 is MNHEY and CDR2 is SVGAGI. The V end was cut by 0 bases, the J end by 4 bases, with 13 bases between. The CDR3 covers 15 residues. CDR3 in amino acids: CASSYSFGTQYEQYF. The CDR3 bases are TGTGCCAGCAGTTACTCTTTCGGGACTCAGTACGAGCAGTACTTC.